These 8 T cell receptor beta chains were sequenced from one sample in a study of stem cell transplantation in POMP-related autoinflammatory disease. Findings and limits, study-wide: Patients with PRAID showed a restricted number of unique TRB V-J gene pairings. A trend toward lower repertoire diversity and greater clonality appeared in every analyzed T-cell subset of PRAID patients.

No antigen has been identified for these receptors. Clones were read by immunoSEQ multiplex PCR, and TCRdb kept only the in-frame ones, dropping some. Of thousands of clones listed, 91% were seen once; the top ten hold 2.5% to 3%. The source was CD8+ T cells from PBMCs, collected before stem cell transplantation. Receptors originate from a human donor with POMP-related autoinflammation and immune dysregulation (PRAID).

V gene TRBV5-4 combines with J gene TRBJ2-3; D gene ambiguous. The germline V and J ends were trimmed by 3 bases and 4 bases, with 6 bases remaining between them. The CDR3 covers 12 residues. Germline V CDR1 and CDR2: SGHNT, YYREEE (reference sequence). The CDR3 sequence is CASSSGPDTQYF. CDR3 DNA sequence: TGTGCCAGCAGCTCCGGACCAGATACGCAGTATTTT.

The CDR3 region has the DNA TGTGCCAGCAGTTACGGGAGCCACGGGGAGCTGTTTTTT. It specifies CASSYGSHGELFF. V gene TRBV6-5 combines with J gene TRBJ2-2; TRBD2 might be the D (5 bases). Germline lookup yields CDR1 MNHEY and CDR2 SVGAGI. Trimming removed 2 bases from V and 7 bases from J, with 8 bases in between. CDR3 length equals 13 residues.

V and J are TRBV7-6 and TRBJ2-1; TRBD2 aligns across 14 bases. The V gene's germline CDR1 is SGHVS and CDR2 FNYEAQ. This CDR3 has 17 amino acids. V gave up 5 bases and J gave up 6 bases; unmatched junction bases: 9. Here the CDR3 DNA reads TGTGCCAGCAGCCTCGGGACTAGCGGGAGTCCCGCCAATGAGCAGTTCTTC. This sequence encodes CASSLGTSGSPANEQFF.

The V and J genes are TRBV7-9 and TRBJ1-5; 7 bases are a match to TRBD1. V lost 4 bases, J lost 4 bases, and 1 base stayed unmatched. This CDR3 has 13 amino acids. Per the germline V gene, CDR1 is SEHNR and CDR2 is FQNEAQ (reference sequence). CDR3 sequence reads: CASSWGQNQPQHF. The CDR3 DNA reads TGTGCCAGCAGCTGGGGACAGAATCAGCCCCAGCATTTT.

V usage is TRBV12-1 and J usage is TRBJ2-3; the table calls TRBD2, which could not be checked here. TRBV12-1 is annotated as a pseudogene. This CDR3 spans 15 amino acids. CDR3 nucleotides: TGTGCCAGCAGCTGCACTAGCGGGAGCACAGATACGCAGTATTTT. Encoded protein: CASSCTSGSTDTQYF.

This chain's CDR3 is CASSAFAGVAYEQYF. In DNA form, the CDR3 reads TGTGCCAGCAGTGCTTTTGCGGGGGTCGCCTACGAGCAGTACTTC. This sequence joins TRBV6-6 and TRBJ2-7, with 7 positions matching TRBD2. The CDR3 covers 15 residues. From germline, CDR1 is MNHNY and CDR2 SVGAGI (reference sequence). V trimming: 5 bases; J trimming: 2 bases; junction bases outside the gene matches: 9.

This chain connects TRBV6-1 to TRBJ1-4; D is undetermined. Germline CDR1 is MNHNS and CDR2 is SASEGT. This CDR3 has 10 residues. The CDR3 DNA is TGTTACGATCCTAATGAAAAACTGTTTTTT. Protein sequence: CYDPNEKLFF.

The CDR3 here is CASSDWGSNQPQHF. CDR3 nucleotides: TGTGCCAGCAGTGATTGGGGAAGCAATCAGCCCCAGCATTTT. The chain carries TRBV25-1 and TRBJ1-5; D unclear. This CDR3 contains 14 residues. The ends were cut back, 3 bases at V and 1 base at J, with 7 bases in the middle. CDR1 is MGHDK and CDR2 is SYGVNS in the germline V gene.